This TCR beta chain was captured by sequencing in a study of blood T cell repertoires in COVID-19. Across the whole study: Acute and convalescent COVID-19 samples came from the United States, Italy and Spain. T cells, B-cell-depleted T cells, or PBMCs supplied cDNA or gDNA.

This CDR3 is 14 amino acids long. Germline CDR1 is SGHTA and CDR2 is FQGNSA. Trimming removed 4 bases at V and 4 bases at J, with 13 bases between. Original handling: It was from reference gene primer amplification that nucleated cell counts were estimated. Method: immunoSEQ multiplex PCR; TCRdb's copy keeps in-frame clones and lacks some. The V and J calls and clone size come from that table; D and trimming were worked out from the DNA. Of about 230,000 clones listed, 75% to 85% are singletons. The genes are TRBV7-2 and TRBJ1-2; D perhaps matches TRBD1 (5 bases). The sequencing input was peripheral blood. The sequence came from a man aged 40-55 years who had recovered from COVID-19. This CDR3 reads CASSSRPGGYGYTF. The CDR3 coding sequence is TGTGCCAGCAGCTCACGGCCGGGGGGCTATGGCTACACCTTC.